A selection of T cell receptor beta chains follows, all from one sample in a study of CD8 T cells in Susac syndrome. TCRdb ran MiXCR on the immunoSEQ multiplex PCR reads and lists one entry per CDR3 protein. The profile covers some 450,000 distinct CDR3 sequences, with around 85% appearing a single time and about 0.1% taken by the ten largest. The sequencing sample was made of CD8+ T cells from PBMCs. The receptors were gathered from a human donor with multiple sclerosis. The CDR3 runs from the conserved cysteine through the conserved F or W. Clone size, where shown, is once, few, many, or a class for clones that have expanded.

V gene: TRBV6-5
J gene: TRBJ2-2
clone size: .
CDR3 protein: CASFPAGISGELFF

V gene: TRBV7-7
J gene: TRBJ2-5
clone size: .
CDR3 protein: CASSLTAGVQETQYF

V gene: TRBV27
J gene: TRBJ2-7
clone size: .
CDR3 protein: CASSSWAVPEQYF

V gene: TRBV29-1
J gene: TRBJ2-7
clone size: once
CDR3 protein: CSVGAGSAYEQYF

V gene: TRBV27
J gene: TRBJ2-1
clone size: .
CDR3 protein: CASSLTLANEQFF

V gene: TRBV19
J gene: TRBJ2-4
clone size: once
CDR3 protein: CASSIVGIGRAKNIQYF

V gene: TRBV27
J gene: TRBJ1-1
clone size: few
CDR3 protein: CASSFWGSNEAFF

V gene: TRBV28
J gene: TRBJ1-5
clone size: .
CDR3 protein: CASSFPPGDQPQHF

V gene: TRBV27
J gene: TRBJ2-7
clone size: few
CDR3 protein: CASSFRLSYEQYF

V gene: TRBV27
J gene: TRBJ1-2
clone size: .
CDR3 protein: CASSSNDGFYGYTF

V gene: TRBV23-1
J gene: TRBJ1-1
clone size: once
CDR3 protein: CASSQLRRGGTEAFF

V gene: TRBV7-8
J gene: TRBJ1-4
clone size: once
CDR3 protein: CASSYREGRSEKLFF

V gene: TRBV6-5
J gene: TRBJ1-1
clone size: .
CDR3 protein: CASSFSPFSEVFF

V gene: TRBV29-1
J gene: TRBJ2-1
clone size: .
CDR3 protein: CSVALSEQFF

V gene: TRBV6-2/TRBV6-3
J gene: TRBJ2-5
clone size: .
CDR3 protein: CASIGGRAPETQYF

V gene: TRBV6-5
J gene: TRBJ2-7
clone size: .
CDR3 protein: CASSSWDTYFLPYEQYF

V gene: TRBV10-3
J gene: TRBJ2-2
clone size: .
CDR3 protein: CAISGTANTGELFF

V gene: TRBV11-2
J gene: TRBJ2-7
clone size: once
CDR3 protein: CASSSLQGPRGRGYEQYF

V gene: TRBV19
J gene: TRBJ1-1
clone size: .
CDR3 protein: CASSIGWITEAFF

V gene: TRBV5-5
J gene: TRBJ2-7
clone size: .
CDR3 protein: CASSYLFDISSSYEQYF

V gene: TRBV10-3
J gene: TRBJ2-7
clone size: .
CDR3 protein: CAIMSQGYEQYF

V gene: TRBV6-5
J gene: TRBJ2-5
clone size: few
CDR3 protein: CASATGETQYF

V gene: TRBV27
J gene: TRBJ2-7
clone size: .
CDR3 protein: CASSSTDQYYEQYF

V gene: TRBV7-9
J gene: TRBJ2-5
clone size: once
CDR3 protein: CASSPQGQGIVRETQYF

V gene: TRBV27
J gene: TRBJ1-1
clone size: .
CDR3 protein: CASRTGAENTEAFF

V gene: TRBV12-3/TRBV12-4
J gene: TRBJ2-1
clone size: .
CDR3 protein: CASSVGPEQFF

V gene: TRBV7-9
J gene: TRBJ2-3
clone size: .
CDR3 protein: CASSDPGLVPDTQYF

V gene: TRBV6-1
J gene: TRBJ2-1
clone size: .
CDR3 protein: CASSVTDWDEQFF

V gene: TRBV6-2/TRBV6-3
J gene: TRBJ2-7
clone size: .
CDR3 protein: CASSYGGGPPNEQYF

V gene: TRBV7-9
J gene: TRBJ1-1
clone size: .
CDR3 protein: CASSPWGVGYTEAFF

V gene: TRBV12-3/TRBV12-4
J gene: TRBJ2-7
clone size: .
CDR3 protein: CASSLGTGSTDEQYF

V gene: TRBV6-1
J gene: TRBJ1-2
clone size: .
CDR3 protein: CASSEVFQETTNYGYTF

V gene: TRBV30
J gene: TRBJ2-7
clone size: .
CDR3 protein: CAWSVQPSYGQYF

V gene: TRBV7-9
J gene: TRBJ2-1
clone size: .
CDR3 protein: CASSFPGQGAWVDEQFF

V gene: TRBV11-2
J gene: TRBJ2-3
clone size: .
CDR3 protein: CASSGWDRGGTDTQYF

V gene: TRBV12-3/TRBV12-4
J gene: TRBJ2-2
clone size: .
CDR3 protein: CASSFRGATGELFF

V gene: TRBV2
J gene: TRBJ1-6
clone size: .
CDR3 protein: CASSGGTGSDNSPLHF

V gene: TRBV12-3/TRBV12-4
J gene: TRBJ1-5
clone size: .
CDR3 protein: CASSFPGSGQPQHF

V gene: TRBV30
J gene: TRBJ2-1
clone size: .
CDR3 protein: CAWSVGRGKNEQFF

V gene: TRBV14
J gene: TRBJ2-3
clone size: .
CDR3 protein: CASSRRGTSGQDTQYF

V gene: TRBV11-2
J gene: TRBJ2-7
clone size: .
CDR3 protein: CASSLVAVTYEQYF

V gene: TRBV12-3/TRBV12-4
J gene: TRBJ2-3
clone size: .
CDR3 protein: CASSSSGVADTQYF

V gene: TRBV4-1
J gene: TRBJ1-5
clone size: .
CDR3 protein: CASSQAGNGVQPQHF

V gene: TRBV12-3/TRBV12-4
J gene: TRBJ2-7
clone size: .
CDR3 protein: CASSSWTGSDEQYF

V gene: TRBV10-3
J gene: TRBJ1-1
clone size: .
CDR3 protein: CAISDVVNTEAFF